Given below is one T cell receptor beta chain in context. Its antigen remains undetermined. No base-level quality is on record; no much larger clone is a single base apart. Whole blood was collected in K2EDTA tubes by collaborating institutions according to the institutions' own protocols. For TCRbeta analysis, collaborator samples were shipped as frozen whole blood, as isolated PBMCs, or as DNA extracted from either sample type. The data belong to a study of blood T cell repertoires in COVID-19 (dated by TCRdb to 2020 to 2022). For context, the study as a whole: Collaborator samples came from the United States, Italy and Spain and covered acute and convalescent phases of COVID-19. The prospective study material was composed of cDNA or gDNA derived from T cells, B-cell-depleted T cells, or PBMCs. The dataset comprised deeply sampled blood TCRbeta repertoires from subjects exposed to, actively infected with, or recovered from COVID-19. The repertoires were released in a freely available public database meant as a resource for research on the immune response to SARS-CoV-2. The samples were drawn from the first 160 participants of the ongoing ImmuneRACE study and from 1,200 or so subjects provided by 6 global collaborators. The sample metadata nearly always contained a de-identified subject ID, COVID-19 status, age in years and sex. Where available, HLA class I and class II types were taken from metadata supplied by the sample provider and were not determined by assay-based typing. Overall results and qualifications from the work: How much clinical and demographic metadata was included differed by source and by participant, and the metadata was provided uncurated.

TCRbeta CDR3 regions were amplified from genomic DNA by means of the immunoSEQ Assay, a bias-controlled multiplex PCR. For the original study's pipeline: The number of nucleated cells in each sample was estimated by amplification of reference gene primers within the assay. To quantify the absolute abundance of each unique TCRbeta CDR3 rearrangement, sequence reads were collapsed and filtered. For each sample, productive Simpson clonality was calculated as the square root of Simpson's diversity index across productive rearrangements. TCRdb limited this immuneACCESS table to in-frame rearrangements with V and J called. A share of clones is missing; checked studies link under half to unresolved V genes, and the rest is unexplained. V and J calls and clone size are copied from that table; D and trimming were computed from the DNA. This sample comprises about 50,000 clones, 80% to 90% of them detected only once. The ten largest clonotypes hold about 2% of the sample.

CDR1 LNHDA and CDR2 SQIVND were looked up in the germline V gene (reference sequence). Measured from the cysteine to the phenylalanine, the CDR3 is 17 residues long. Left in the record is the CDR3 DNA by itself, 51 bases read in frame from the first base. Trimming removed 5 bases from V and 1 base from J, leaving 17 bases between the germline ends. The V gene is TRBV19 and the J gene is TRBJ2-2; possibly the D gene is TRBD2, per 5 matching bases. This sequence originates from a human donor in a cohort sampled during active COVID-19. The sequencing sample was made of peripheral blood. The sequenced DNA: TGTGCCAGTAGTTACTCTAGCAACCCGATGAACACCGGGGAGCTGTTTTTT. Its protein is CASSYSSNPMNTGELFF.